This T cell receptor (beta chain) was documented in a study of T cell responses to AZD1222 COVID-19 vaccine (dated by TCRdb to about 2021). Regarding the complete study: AZD1222 recipients with second doses at about 4 weeks or about 12 weeks were pooled, because spike-specific TCR depth and breadth did not differ between schedules. A total of about 240 trial participants underwent TCR sequencing, of whom about 210 received two doses of AZD1222 and roughly 25 received two doses of the MenACWY control vaccine. Trial participants were enrolled into age subgroups of 18-55, 56-69 and 70-plus years, which contained around 140, 26 and 57 TCR-sequenced participants, respectively. What the work shows at the level of the full study, not this receptor alone: In the small 56-69-year group, the increase in depth fell short of significance, most likely because of low power. Conclusions about previously exposed vaccinees are limited because only six or seven AZD1222 recipients were SARS-CoV-2 seropositive at baseline. Most participants were white British and females outnumbered males, and the authors suggested that clonal diversity may have been underestimated. Epitopes outside the regions mutated in the B.1.351 and B.1.1.7 variants were reportedly recognized by nearly half of the unique spike-specific TCRs. After two AZD1222 doses, spike-specific TCR breadth and depth were significantly higher than at day 0 and than in MenACWY recipients. No day 14 peak-response samples were available, so repertoires were characterized only after the peak T cell response. The vaccine-associated CD4 TCRs covered the entire spike protein, and the dominant responses fell in regions 160-218 and 743-854.

Note on this clone: The antigen it recognizes is unknown. No much larger clonotype is one base removed from it; base qualities were not supplied.

The CDR3 regions of human TCRbeta chains were analyzed by immunosequencing. In the original analysis: Repertoire TCRs were matched against a reference library of SARS-CoV-2-specific TCRs generated with the MIRA antigen-specificity platform. Breadth meant the fraction of unique TCRs that were SARS-CoV-2-associated, whereas depth meant the fraction of total T cells that were SARS-CoV-2-associated. Each spike-specific TCR was assigned to its reactive spike region and to a CD4 or CD8 class using the MIRA data. Log10-transformed breadth and depth values were compared by one-way ANOVA with Sidak's multiple comparisons tests. What TCRdb holds here is the immuneACCESS table cut down to in-frame rearrangements. Part of the clones is not present; checked against another copy, under half of the missing clones reflect an unresolved V gene, and the others are unexplained. That table supplies the V and J calls and clone size; D and trimming were determined from the DNA. The sample includes about 150,000 clones, with 80% to 95% observed a single time. The top ten hold 2.3% of the sample.

This sample's time point label indicates: baseline before first vaccination. Samples from vaccinated people were obtained from the UK trials COV001 and COV002, which included a single-blind randomized controlled phase 2/3 trial of AZD1222 (ChAdOx1 nCoV-19) in healthy adults. For TCRbeta chain sequencing, PBMC samples from trial participants were taken at day 0 and at day 28 after the second dose. This clonotype originated in an adult in good health. The source was peripheral blood, collected on day 0 of AZD1222 vaccination.

The nucleotide sequence is given as TGTGCCAGCAGCTCCCGGGAGGTGAACACTGAAGCTTTCTTT. Translated, it gives CASSSREVNTEAFF. The rearrangement combines TRBV7-2 with TRBJ1-1, with the D gene call left open. The germline V gene encodes CDR1 SGHTA and CDR2 FQGNSA. Inclusive of the bounding cysteine and phenylalanine, the CDR3 is 14 residues long. Only the CDR3 region is kept as DNA, spanning 42 bases read in frame from base 1. V drops 4 bases and J drops 0 bases, leaving 9 bases in between.